A single sample is the source of the 11 T cell receptor beta chains below, sequenced in a study of blood T cell repertoires in COVID-19 (dated by TCRdb to the early 2020s). The protocol used for the library was the immunoSEQ multiplex PCR assay. In TCRdb, the immuneACCESS table is reduced to in-frame sequences with V and J assigned. These tables do not hold every clone; where another copy was compared, an unresolved V gene accounts for under half, and the others remain unexplained. The sample yields approximately 200,000 clones; roughly 90% were counted once. Of the sample, about 2.5% is held by the ten largest clones. Sequenced input: peripheral blood. Receptor source: a woman aged 60-70 years with acute or convalescent COVID-19.

This chain connects TRBV20-1 to TRBJ1-1; TRBD1 is a possible D gene (5 bases). V gave up 3 bases and J gave up 3 bases, with 17 bases separating them. This CDR3 has 15 residues. Per the germline V gene, CDR1 is DFQATT and CDR2 is SNEGSKA (reference sequence). This CDR3 reads CSASNPQGSHTEAFF. CDR3 nucleotide sequence: TGCAGTGCTAGTAATCCGCAGGGATCGCACACTGAAGCTTTCTTT.

The chain links TRBV19 to TRBJ1-2, with 7 bases lining up with TRBD1. The germline gives CDR1 LNHDA, CDR2 SQIVND (reference sequence). CDR3 length: 15 residues. Trimming removed 4 bases from V and 4 bases from J; junction bases left unmatched: 9. This CDR3 is CASSTRQGPIYGYTF. The CDR3 nucleotides read TGTGCCAGTAGTACACGACAGGGACCCATCTATGGCTACACCTTC.

This chain joins TRBV27 and TRBJ1-5; tentative D call: TRBD1 (5 bases). The V end was cut by 6 bases, the J end by 7 bases, with 16 bases between. The CDR3 runs to 14 residues. Germline V CDR1 and CDR2: MNHEY, SMNVEV (reference sequence). CDR3 nucleotides: TGTGCCAGCAGGGACCCCGGGGGGGGGCAGCCCCAGCATTTT. Translating it yields CASRDPGGGQPQHF.

The gene calls are TRBV18 and TRBJ1-3; D remains ambiguous. Germline CDR1 is KGHSH and CDR2 is LQKENI. Trimming stripped 6 bases from V and 4 bases from J, with 19 bases between. The length of the CDR3 is 16 residues. The DNA of the CDR3 is TGTGCCAGCTCTCCCTATCGAGGGTCCTCAGGAAACACCATATATTTT. Its protein is CASSPYRGSSGNTIYF.

The rearrangement links TRBV28 to TRBJ1-2; D ambiguous. This CDR3 has 13 amino acids. The germline V gene encodes CDR1 MDHEN and CDR2 SYDVKM. The germline V and J ends were trimmed by 2 bases and 6 bases, with 10 bases remaining between them. The CDR3 DNA is TGTGCCAGCAGTTTAAACGGCGGGGATGGCTACACCTTC. Translation: CASSLNGGDGYTF.

This sequence joins TRBV24-1 and TRBJ2-1, with unresolved D. The V and J ends lost 3 bases and 0 bases respectively, with 11 bases between them. Looked up from germline, CDR1 is KGHDR and CDR2 is SFDVKD. This CDR3 spans 16 amino acids. The CDR3 here is CATSDTAGSSYNEQFF. The CDR3 nucleotides read TGTGCCACCAGTGATACGGCAGGAAGCTCCTACAATGAGCAGTTCTTC.

This clone was seen just once. This sequence joins TRBV9 and TRBJ1-6; D not certain. The CDR3 is 17 amino acids. V dropped 0 bases and J dropped 0 bases, with 10 bases sitting between them. From germline, CDR1 is SGDLS and CDR2 YYNGEE. This CDR3 reads CASSVATGGSYNSPLHF. The CDR3, as DNA: TGTGCCAGCAGCGTAGCGACGGGAGGCTCCTATAATTCACCCCTCCACTTT.

The chain is built from TRBV30 and TRBJ1-1; D unclear. Per the germline V gene, CDR1 is GTSNPN and CDR2 is SVGIG (reference sequence). Trimming shortened V by 4 bases and J by 0 bases, and 9 bases separated the two germline ends. The CDR3 is 13 residues long. This CDR3 reads CAWIPELNTEAFF. The CDR3, as DNA: TGTGCCTGGATTCCTGAGTTGAACACTGAAGCTTTCTTT.

The chain couples TRBV6-5 to TRBJ1-2; 11 bases fit TRBD1. Unmatched junction bases numbered 8, after V lost 0 bases and J lost 8 bases. From germline, CDR1 is MNHEY and CDR2 SVGAGI. The CDR3 length is 16 residues. The CDR3 sequence: CASSYSTDRGLKGYTF. The CDR3 DNA follows: TGTGCCAGCAGTTACTCGACGGACAGGGGGCTCAAGGGCTACACCTTC.

Only one count was recorded for this clone. The rearrangement uses TRBV21-1 and TRBJ2-7; the DNA was not compared with TRBD1, the D call given in the table. TRBV21-1 represents a pseudogene. The CDR3 has 13 residues. CDR3 in DNA: TGTGCCAGCAGCAAGAAGGACAGGAACGAGCAGTACTTC. Amino acids: CASSKKDRNEQYF.

The chain combines TRBV5-1 with TRBJ2-3, with D unresolved. The germline gives CDR1 SGHRS, CDR2 YFSETQ. This CDR3 is built from 14 residues. With 0 bases removed from V and 5 bases from J, the gap between germline ends came to 10 bases. The CDR3 DNA reads as TGCGCCAGCAGCTTGGGGGCCCGCCTAGATACGCAGTATTTT. It codes for CASSLGARLDTQYF.